Given below is one T cell receptor beta chain in context. Antigen: not known. These data are taken from a study of cytomegalovirus exposure and HLA in healthy donors. General study results and limits: The majority of TCR sequences were rare, yet some public TCRs appeared in many donors. A later analysis linked a missense DCLRE1C variant to TCR beta V- and J-gene trimming.

Trimming cost V 0 bases and J 5 bases; bases outside gene matches: 3. The CDR3 spans 15 residues. Germline V CDR1 and CDR2: SGHAT, FQNNGV. It was with 60 Vbeta and 13 Jbeta primers that the PCR ran. The protocol was immunoSEQ multiplex PCR, while the TCRdb copy is restricted to in-frame clones and leaves out a portion. This table holds around 67,000 clones, approximately 80% found once. The TCR originated in a young man in good health and CMV-seropositive. V usage is TRBV11-2 and J usage is TRBJ2-3, with TRBD1 matching over 9 bases. Sequenced sample: PBMCs. The CDR3: CASSLDGTGQDTQYF. CDR3 nucleotides: TGTGCCAGCAGCTTAGATGGGACAGGGCAAGATACGCAGTATTTT.